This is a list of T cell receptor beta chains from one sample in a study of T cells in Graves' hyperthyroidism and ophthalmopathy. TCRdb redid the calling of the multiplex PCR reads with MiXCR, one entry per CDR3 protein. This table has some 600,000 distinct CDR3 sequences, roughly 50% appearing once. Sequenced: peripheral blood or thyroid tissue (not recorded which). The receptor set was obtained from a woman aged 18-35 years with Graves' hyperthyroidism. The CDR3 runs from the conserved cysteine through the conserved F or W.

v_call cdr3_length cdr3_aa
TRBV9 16 CASSKEGVVTGNTIYF
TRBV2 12 CASSESVQGLFF
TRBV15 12 CATGTSTDTQYF
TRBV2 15 CVSSDPGQGVYEQYF
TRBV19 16 CASSSHPDRENQPQHF
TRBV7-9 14 CASSSPSYNSPLHF
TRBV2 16 CASSEARDRQNTEAFF
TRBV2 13 CASRATVGNGYTF
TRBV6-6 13 CASRLQGAETQYF
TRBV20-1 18 CSARGQPGGDYSNQPQHF
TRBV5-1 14 CASSLAAQNTEAFF
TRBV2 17 CASSLRQGAGNTGELFF
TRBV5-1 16 CASSTVGTSAVYEQYF
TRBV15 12 CATSSLVTEAFF
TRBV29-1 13 CSVEGTASYGYTF
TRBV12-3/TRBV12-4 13 CASWEGTALEAFF
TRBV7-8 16 CASSLKTAEGTGELFF
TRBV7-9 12 CASSFGFTEAFF
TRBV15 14 CATPPRVDSYEQYF
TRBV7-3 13 CASSLGFGEKLFF
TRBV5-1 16 CASSLGPHANTGELFF
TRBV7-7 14 CASSLLAAGETQYF
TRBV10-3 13 CAISESRNSPLHF
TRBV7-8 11 CATSGGETQYF
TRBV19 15 CASSTTLNSGNTIYF
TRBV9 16 CASSVEGGQGNTEAFF
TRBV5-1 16 CASSVGRNRTNEKLFF
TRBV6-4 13 CASSDPFRQGYTF
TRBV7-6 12 CASRVGADRAFF
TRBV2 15 CASSPRQGANQPQHF
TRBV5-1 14 CASRQKLMGETQYF
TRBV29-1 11 CSVRANTEAFF
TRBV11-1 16 CASSVQGGTVSYEQYF
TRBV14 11 CASSQQARYTF
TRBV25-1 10 CGSGGYEQYF
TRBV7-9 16 CASSSFNTGMSYGYTF